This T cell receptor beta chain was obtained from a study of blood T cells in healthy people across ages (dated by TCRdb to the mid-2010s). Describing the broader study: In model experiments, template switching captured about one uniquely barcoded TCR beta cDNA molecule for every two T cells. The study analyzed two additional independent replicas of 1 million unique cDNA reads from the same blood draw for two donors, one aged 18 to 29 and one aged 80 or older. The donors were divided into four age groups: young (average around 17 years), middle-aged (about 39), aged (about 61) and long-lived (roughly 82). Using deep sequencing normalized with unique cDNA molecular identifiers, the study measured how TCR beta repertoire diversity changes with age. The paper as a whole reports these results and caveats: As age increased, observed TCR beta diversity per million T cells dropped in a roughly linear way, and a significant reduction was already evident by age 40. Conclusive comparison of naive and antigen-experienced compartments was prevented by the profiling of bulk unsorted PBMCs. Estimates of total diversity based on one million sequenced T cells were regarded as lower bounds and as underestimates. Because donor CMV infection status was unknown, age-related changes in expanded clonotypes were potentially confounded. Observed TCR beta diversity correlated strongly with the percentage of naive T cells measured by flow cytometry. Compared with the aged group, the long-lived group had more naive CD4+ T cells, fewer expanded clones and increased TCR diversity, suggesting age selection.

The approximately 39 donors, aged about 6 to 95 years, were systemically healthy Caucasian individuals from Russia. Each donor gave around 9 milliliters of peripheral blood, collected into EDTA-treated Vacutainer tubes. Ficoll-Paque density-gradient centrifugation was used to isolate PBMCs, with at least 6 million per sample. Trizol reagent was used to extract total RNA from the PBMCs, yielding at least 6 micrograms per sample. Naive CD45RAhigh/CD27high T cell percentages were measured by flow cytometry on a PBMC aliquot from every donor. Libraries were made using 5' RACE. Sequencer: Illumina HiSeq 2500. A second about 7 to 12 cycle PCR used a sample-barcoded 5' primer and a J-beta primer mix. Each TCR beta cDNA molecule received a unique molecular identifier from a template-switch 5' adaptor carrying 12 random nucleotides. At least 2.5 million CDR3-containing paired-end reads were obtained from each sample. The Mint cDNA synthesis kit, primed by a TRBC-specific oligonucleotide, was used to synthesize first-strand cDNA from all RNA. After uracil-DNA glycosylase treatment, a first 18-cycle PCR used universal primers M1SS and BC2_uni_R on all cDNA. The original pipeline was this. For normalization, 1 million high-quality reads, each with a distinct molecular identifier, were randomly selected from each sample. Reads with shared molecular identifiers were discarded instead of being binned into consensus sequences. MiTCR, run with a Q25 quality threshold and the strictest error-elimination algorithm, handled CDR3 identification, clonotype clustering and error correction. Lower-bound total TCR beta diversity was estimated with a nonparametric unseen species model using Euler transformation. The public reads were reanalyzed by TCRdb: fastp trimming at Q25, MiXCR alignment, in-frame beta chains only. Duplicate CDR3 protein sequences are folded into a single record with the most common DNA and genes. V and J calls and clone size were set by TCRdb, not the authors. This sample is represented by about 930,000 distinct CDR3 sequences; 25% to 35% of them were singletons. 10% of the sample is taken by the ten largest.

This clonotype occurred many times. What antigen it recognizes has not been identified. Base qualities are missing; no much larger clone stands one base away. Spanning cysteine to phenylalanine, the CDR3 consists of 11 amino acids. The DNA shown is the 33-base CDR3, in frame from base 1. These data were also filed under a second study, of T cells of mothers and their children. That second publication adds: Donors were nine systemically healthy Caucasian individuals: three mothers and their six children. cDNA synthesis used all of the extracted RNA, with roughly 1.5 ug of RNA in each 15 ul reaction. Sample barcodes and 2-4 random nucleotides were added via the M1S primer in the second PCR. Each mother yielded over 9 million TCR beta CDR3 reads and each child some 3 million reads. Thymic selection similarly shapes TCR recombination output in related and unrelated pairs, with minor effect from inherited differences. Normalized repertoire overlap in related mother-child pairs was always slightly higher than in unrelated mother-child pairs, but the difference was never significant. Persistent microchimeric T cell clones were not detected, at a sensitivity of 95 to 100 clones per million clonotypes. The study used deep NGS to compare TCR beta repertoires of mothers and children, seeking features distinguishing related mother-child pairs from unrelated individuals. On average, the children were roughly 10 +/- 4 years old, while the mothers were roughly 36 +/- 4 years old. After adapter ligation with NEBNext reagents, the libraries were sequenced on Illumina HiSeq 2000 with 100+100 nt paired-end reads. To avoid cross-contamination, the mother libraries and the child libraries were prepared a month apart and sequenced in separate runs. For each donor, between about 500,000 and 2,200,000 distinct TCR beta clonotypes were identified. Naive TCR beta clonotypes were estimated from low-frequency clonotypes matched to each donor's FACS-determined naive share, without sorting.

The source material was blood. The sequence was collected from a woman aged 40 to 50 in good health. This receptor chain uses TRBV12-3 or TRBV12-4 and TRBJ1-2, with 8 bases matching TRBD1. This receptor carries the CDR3 CATRRGHGYTF. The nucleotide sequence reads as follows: TGTGCTACCCGCAGGGGGCATGGCTACACCTTC.